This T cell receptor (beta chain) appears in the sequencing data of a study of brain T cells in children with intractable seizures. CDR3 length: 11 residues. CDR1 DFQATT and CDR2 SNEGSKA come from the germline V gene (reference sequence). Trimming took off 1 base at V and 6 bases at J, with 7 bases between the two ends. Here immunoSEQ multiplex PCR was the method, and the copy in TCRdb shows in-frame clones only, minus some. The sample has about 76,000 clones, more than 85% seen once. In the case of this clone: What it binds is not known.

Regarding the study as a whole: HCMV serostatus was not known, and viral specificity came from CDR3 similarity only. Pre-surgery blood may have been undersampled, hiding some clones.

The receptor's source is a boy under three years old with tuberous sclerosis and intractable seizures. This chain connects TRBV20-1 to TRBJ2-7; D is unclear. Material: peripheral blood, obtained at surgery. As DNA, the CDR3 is TGCAGTGCTAGAGGGGCCATCGAGCAGTACTTC. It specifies CSARGAIEQYF.